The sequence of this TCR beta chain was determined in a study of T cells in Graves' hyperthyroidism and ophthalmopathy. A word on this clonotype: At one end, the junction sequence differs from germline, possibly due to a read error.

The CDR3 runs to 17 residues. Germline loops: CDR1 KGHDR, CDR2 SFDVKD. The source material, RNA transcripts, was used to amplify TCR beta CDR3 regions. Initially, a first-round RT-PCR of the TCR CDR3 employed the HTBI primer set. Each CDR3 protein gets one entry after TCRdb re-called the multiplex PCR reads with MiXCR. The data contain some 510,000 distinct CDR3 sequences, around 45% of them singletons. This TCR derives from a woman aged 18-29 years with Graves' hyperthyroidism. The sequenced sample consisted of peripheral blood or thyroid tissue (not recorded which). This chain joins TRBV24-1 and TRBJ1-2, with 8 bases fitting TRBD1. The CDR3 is CASSLLGAGGLRGGYTF. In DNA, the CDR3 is TGTGCCAGCAGTTTACTTGGGGCAGGGGGCCTTCGGGGTGGCTACACCTTC.